This T cell receptor (beta chain) was sequenced in a study of CD8+CD57+ T cells in acquired aplastic anemia. Overall study context: The sorted CD4+ and CD8+ cells yielded an average approximately 3 ug of DNA.

TCR beta VDJ and CDR3 profiling used genomic DNA as template. TCRdb itself ran the reads through MiXCR, one entry per CDR3 protein. The table lists 250,000 to 300,000 distinct CDR3 sequences, 55% to 60% of them singletons. Germline CDR1 LNHDA, CDR2 SQIVND (reference sequence). Trimming stripped 3 bases from V and 5 bases from J, with 14 bases between. CDR3 length equals 14 residues. This clonotype has ten or more counts. The chain combines TRBV19 with TRBJ2-7; D is perhaps TRBD2 (6 bases). Sequenced input: sorted CD4+, CD8+, or CD8+CD57+ T cells (not recorded which) from PBMCs. The clonotype was recovered from a human donor with severe aplastic anemia or a healthy control (not recorded which). The CDR3 here is CASSIMEGSHEQYF. The DNA for the CDR3 is TGTGCCAGTAGTATTATGGAGGGATCCCACGAGCAGTACTTC.